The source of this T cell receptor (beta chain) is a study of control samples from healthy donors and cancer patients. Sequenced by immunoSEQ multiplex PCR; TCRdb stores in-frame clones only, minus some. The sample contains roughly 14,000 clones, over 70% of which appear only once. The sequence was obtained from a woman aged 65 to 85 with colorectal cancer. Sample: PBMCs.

The CDR3 DNA is TGCGCCAGCAGCTTGCCCCAGTCCTACAATGAGCAGTTCTTC. Translating gives CASSLPQSYNEQFF. The V and J genes are TRBV5-1 and TRBJ2-1, with unresolved D. CDR3 length: 14 residues. Germline assignment: CDR1 SGHRS and CDR2 YFSETQ. Trimming cost V 1 base and J 1 base, with 6 bases left between them.